These T cell receptor beta chains were read from a single sample in a study of CD4 T cells in relation to SARS-CoV-2 and coronaviruses. These receptors' antigens are unknown. The data were produced by immunoSEQ multiplex PCR, yet TCRdb's version contains in-frame clones alone and is incomplete. This repertoire shows some 26,000 clones, about 70% found once; its top ten account for roughly 25%. The sequencing sample was made of CD4+ T cells from PBMCs, cultured in vitro. The receptor source for this set is a human donor in good health. The CDR3 runs from the conserved cysteine through the conserved F or W. Fields, in order: J gene, V gene, D gene, clone size, CDR3 protein, CDR3 DNA. The D gene is left open where the match is weak. Clone sizes are given selectively: once, few, many, or a class where the clone is expanded.

J: TRBJ2-7
V: TRBV29-1
D: .
size: .
CDR3: CSVAPGPYEQYF
DNA: TGCAGCGTTGCTCCAGGGCCCTACGAGCAGTACTTC

J: TRBJ2-2
V: TRBV7-9
D: TRBD2
size: few
CDR3: CASSLGGGGTGELFF
DNA: TGTGCCAGCAGCTTAGGAGGCGGGGGGACCGGGGAGCTGTTTTTT

J: TRBJ1-1
V: TRBV7-2
D: .
size: few
CDR3: CASSLAPGYPRTEAFF
DNA: TGTGCCAGCAGCTTAGCCCCGGGGTACCCACGCACTGAAGCTTTCTTT

J: TRBJ1-5
V: TRBV12-3/TRBV12-4
D: .
size: few
CDR3: CASSSGRQPQHF
DNA: TGTGCCAGCAGTTCCGGGCGTCAGCCCCAGCATTTT

J: TRBJ2-7
V: TRBV6-5
D: .
size: few
CDR3: CASSRTRSEQYF
DNA: TGTGCCAGCAGTCGTACTCGGTCCGAGCAGTACTTC

J: TRBJ2-4
V: TRBV7-9
D: .
size: .
CDR3: CASSPSSLAKNIQYF
DNA: TGTGCCAGCAGCCCCTCGAGTCTAGCCAAAAACATTCAGTACTTC

J: TRBJ1-2
V: TRBV3-1/TRBV3-2
D: TRBD1
size: .
CDR3: CASSQTGFGYGYTF
DNA: TGTGCCAGCAGCCAGACAGGGTTCGGCTATGGCTACACCTTC

J: TRBJ1-5
V: TRBV2
D: TRBD1
size: .
CDR3: CASRYNRQGYQPQHF
DNA: TGTGCCAGCAGATACAACAGACAGGGATATCAGCCCCAGCATTTT

J: TRBJ2-5
V: TRBV5-4
D: TRBD2
size: .
CDR3: CASSSGLVQETQYF
DNA: TGTGCCAGCAGCTCCGGACTAGTGCAAGAGACCCAGTACTTC

J: TRBJ2-3
V: TRBV10-3
D: .
size: once
CDR3: CAISESRGGTDTQYF
DNA: TGTGCCATCAGTGAGTCTCGGGGTGGTACAGATACGCAGTATTTT